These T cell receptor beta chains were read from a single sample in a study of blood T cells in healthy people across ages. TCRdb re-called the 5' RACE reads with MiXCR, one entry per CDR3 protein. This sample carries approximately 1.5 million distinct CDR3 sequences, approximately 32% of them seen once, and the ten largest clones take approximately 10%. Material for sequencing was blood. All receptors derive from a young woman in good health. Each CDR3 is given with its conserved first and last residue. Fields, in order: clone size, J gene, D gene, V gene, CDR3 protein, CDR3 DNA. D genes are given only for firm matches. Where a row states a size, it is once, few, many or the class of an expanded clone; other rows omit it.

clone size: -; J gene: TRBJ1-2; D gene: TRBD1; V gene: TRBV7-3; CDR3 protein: CASGSTTGEGYTF; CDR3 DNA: TGTGCCAGCGGCTCCACCACAGGGGAGGGCTACACCTTC
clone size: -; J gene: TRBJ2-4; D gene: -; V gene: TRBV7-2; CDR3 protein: CASSLAQGRLGEQYF; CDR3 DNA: TGTGCCAGCAGCCTAGCCCAGGGACGCCTGGGGGAGCAGTACTTC
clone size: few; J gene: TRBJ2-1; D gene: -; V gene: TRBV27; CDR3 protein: CASSLRQRANEQFF; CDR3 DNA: TGTGCCAGCAGTTTAAGACAGCGAGCCAATGAGCAGTTCTTC
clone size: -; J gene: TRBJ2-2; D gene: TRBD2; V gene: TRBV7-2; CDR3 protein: CASSLARSGGAGELFF; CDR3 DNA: TGTGCCAGCAGCTTAGCTCGTAGCGGGGGGGCCGGGGAGCTGTTTTTT
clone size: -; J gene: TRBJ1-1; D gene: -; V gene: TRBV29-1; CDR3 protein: CSVEDLGEAFF; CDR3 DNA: TGCAGCGTTGAAGATCTGGGGGAAGCTTTCTTT
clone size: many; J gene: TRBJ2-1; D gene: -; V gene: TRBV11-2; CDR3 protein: CASSLVEGGGQFF; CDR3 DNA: TGTGCCAGCAGCTTAGTTGAGGGAGGGGGGCAGTTCTTC
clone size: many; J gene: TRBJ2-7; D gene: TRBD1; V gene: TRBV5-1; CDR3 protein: CASSFAGTGGSYEQYF; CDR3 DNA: TGCGCCAGCAGCTTCGCCGGGACAGGGGGCTCGTACGAGCAGTACTTC
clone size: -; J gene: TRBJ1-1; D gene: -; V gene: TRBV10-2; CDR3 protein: CASSRTQMNTEAFF; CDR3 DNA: TGCGCCAGCAGCCGTACTCAGATGAACACTGAAGCTTTCTTT
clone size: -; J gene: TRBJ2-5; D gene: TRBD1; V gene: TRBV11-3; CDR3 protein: CASSLGEQTGIDNEQYF; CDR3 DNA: TGTGCCAGCAGCCTCGGAGAACAGACAGGGATTGACAATGAGCAGTACTTC
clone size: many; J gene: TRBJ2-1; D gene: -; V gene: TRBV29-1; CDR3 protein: CSAGGHEQFF; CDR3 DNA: TGCAGCGCTGGGGGACATGAGCAGTTCTTC
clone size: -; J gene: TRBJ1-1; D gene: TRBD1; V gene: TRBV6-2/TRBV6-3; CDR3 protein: CASNPGQGASFF; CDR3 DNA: TGTGCCAGCAATCCGGGACAGGGGGCCTCTTTCTTT
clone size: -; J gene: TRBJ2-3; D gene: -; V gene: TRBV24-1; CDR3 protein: CANINLAGRKDTQYF; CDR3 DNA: TGTGCCAACATCAATCTAGCAGGAAGGAAGGATACGCAGTATTTT
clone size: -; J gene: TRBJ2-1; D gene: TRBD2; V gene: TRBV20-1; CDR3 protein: CSARYPRAGGVLRLRNEQFF; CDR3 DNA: TGCAGTGCTAGATATCCCCGGGCGGGGGGGGTACTACGTCTTCGAAATGAGCAGTTCTTC
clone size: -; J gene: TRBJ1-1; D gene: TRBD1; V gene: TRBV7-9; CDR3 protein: CASSPQPGGEVEAFF; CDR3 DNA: TGTGCCAGCAGCCCGCAACCAGGGGGCGAGGTTGAAGCTTTCTTT
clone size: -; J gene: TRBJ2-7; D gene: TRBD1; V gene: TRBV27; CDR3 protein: CASSSRDRAWEQYF; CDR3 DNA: TGTGCCAGCAGTTCGCGGGACAGGGCTTGGGAGCAGTACTTC